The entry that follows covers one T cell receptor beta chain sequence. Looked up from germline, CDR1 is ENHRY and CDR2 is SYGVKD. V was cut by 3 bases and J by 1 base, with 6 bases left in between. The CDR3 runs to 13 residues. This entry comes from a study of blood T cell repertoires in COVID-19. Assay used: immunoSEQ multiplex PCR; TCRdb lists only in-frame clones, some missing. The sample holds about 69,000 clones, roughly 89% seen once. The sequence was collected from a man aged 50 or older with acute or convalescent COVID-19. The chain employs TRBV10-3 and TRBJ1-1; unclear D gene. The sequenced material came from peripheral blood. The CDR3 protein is CAISETENTEAFF. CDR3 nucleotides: TGTGCCATCAGTGAAACAGAGAACACTGAAGCTTTCTTT.